The 13 T cell receptor beta chains below all came from one sample that was sequenced in a study of T cells in women clearing cervical HPV infection. Clones were read by immunoSEQ multiplex PCR, and TCRdb kept only the in-frame ones, dropping some. This table lists over 25,000 clones. Sequenced: blood buffy coat. The receptor source for this set is a woman between 18 and 70 years old with a cervical HPV16 infection that either progressed to CIN3+ or cleared (not recorded which).

Concerning this clone: The read terminates 3 residues before the CDR3 end, so the remaining end is supplied by the germline J gene. The V and J genes are TRBV18 and TRBJ1-2; no definite D call. This CDR3 spans 12 amino acids. Germline assignment: CDR1 KGHSH and CDR2 LQKENI. This CDR3 is CASSHELGDYTF. The CDR3 bases that were read are TGTGCCAGCTCACACGAATTGGGCGAC.

Turning to this clone: The read is 3 residues too short to cover the CDR3 end, so that end is filled in from the germline J gene. The chain has TRBV4-2 and TRBJ2-7; 8 positions agree with TRBD1. In germline, CDR1 is LGHNA, CDR2 YNFKEQ. V trimming: 0 bases; J trimming: 5 bases; junction bases outside the gene matches: 9. CDR3 length: 16 amino acids. This CDR3 is CASSQDPGQGTHEQYF. The DNA read from the CDR3 is TGTGCCAGCAGCCAAGATCCCGGACAGGGTACCCACGAG.

About this clone: The read gets to within 3 residues of the CDR3 end, and the germline J gene fills in the rest. J is TRBJ2-5 and V is TRBV5-6, with TRBD2 matching 7 bases. Germline V gene sequence: CDR1 SGHDT, CDR2 YYEEEE. Unmatched junction bases numbered 11, after V lost 6 bases and J lost 3 bases. The CDR3 sequence is 15 residues long. CDR3 DNA, as far as it was read: TGTGCCAGCACCTGGGAGGGGTTCCTAAAAGAGACC. The encoded protein is CASTWEGFLKET. The complete CDR3 protein is CASTWEGFLKETQYF.

Concerning this clone: The read gets to within 3 residues of the CDR3 end, and the germline J gene fills in the rest. The chain has TRBV5-1 and TRBJ2-7; D is unclear. V shed 0 bases and J shed 6 bases, with 13 bases lying between them. Looked up from germline, CDR1 is SGHRS and CDR2 is YFSETQ. The CDR3 runs to 14 residues. Incomplete CDR3 DNA: TGCGCCAGCAGCTTGGCCTCTAACTCCGGCGAG. Its protein is CASSLASNSGE. The full CDR3 reads CASSLASNSGEQYF.

With respect to this clone: The missing CDR3 end, 3 residues past where the read stops, is filled in from the germline J gene. The chain carries TRBV6-2 or TRBV6-3 and TRBJ1-1; 10 bases agree with TRBD1. The germline V gene encodes CDR1 MNHEY and CDR2 SVGEGT. The CDR3 consists of 14 residues. The CDR3 bases that were read are TGTGCCAGCAGTTACGGGACAGGGGCCTCCGAA. Translation: CASSYGTGASE. The CDR3 reads in full as CASSYGTGASEAFF.

Details on this clone: Coverage ceases 3 residues before the CDR3 finishes, and the germline J gene fills in the end. The gene calls are TRBV2 and TRBJ1-5; 9 nucleotides line up with TRBD1. V lost 5 bases to trimming and J lost 6 bases; unmatched junction nucleotides: 2. There are 13 residues in the CDR3. CDR1 and CDR2 (germline): SNHLY, FYNNEI. The CDR3 spells CASSRTGVQPQHF. Partial CDR3 DNA: TGTGCCAGCAGTCGGACAGGGGTTCAGCCC.

In regard to this clone: The observed sequence ends 3 residues before the CDR3 terminus, with the missing tail filled in from the germline J gene. This chain connects TRBV20-1 to TRBJ2-3; 8 bases agree with TRBD2. V shed 5 bases, J shed 6 bases, and the junction held 10 bases outside the gene matches. Germline values: CDR1 DFQATT, CDR2 SNEGSKA (reference sequence). The CDR3 runs 14 residues. The sequenced part of the CDR3 DNA is TGCAGTGCTGCCCTAGCGGGCACCCGGGATACG. Its translation is CSAALAGTRDT. The entire CDR3 sequence reads CSAALAGTRDTQYF.

Concerning this clone itself: Coverage ceases 3 residues before the CDR3 finishes, and the germline J gene fills in the end. The chain is built from TRBV2 and TRBJ2-7; no reliable D call. The CDR3 contains 11 residues. Per germline, CDR1 SNHLY and CDR2 FYNNEI. V lost 7 bases to trimming and J lost 1 base, with 5 bases between them. CDR3 protein: CASTFSYEQYF. The sequenced CDR3 bases are TGTGCCAGCACCTTTTCCTACGAG.

Remarks on this clone: Sequencing ends 3 residues short of the CDR3 end; the germline J gene provides the rest. The chain combines TRBV7-2 with TRBJ1-2; 8 nucleotides line up with TRBD1. The CDR3 has 12 amino acids. Germline lookup yields CDR1 SGHTA and CDR2 FQGNSA. The sequenced CDR3 bases are TGTGCCAGCAGCCGGACAGGGTGGGAC. It is translated as CASSRTGWD. The CDR3 in its entirety is CASSRTGWDYTF.

A note on this clone: The CDR3 is cut off 3 residues early in the read; its end comes from the germline J gene. The rearrangement uses TRBV12-3 or TRBV12-4 and TRBJ1-2; TRBD1 matches at 10 bases. The CDR3 consists of 13 residues. V dropped 6 bases and J dropped 6; count of bases not matched to a gene: 4. The CDR3 here is CASRWGQGHGYTF. The covered CDR3 bases are TGTGCCAGCAGATGGGGACAGGGGCATGGC.

On this clone: The read ends 3 residues early relative to the CDR3; the germline J gene fills the gap. The chain combines TRBV7-9 with TRBJ1-1; D call uncertain. The CDR3 extends over 15 amino acids. The germline V gene has CDR1 SEHNR and CDR2 FQNEAQ (reference sequence). The V end lost 4 bases, the J end lost 4 bases, and 16 bases lay between the germline ends. The DNA read from the CDR3 is TGTGCCAGCAGCTCCCCGAGCGTGGTGGGCACTGAA. Protein sequence: CASSSPSVVGTE. The CDR3, in full, reads CASSSPSVVGTEAFF.

As regards this clone: Sequencing ends 3 residues short of the CDR3 end; the germline J gene provides the rest. The V gene is TRBV28, the J gene TRBJ2-7, with 12 bases matching TRBD1. Germline values: CDR1 MDHEN, CDR2 SYDVKM. Trimming removed 6 bases from V and 2 bases from J; junction bases left unmatched: 5. The CDR3 totals 15 residues. The part of the CDR3 DNA that was read is TGTGCCAGCAGAACGGGACAGGGGGCCGCCTACGAG. Protein: CASRTGQGAAYE. The full CDR3 reads CASRTGQGAAYEQYF.

Details on this clone: From the germline J gene comes the end of the CDR3, since the read stops 3 residues before it. V and J are TRBV20-1 and TRBJ2-2; TRBD2 aligns across 8 bases. This CDR3 region has 18 residues. Germline CDR1 and CDR2: DFQATT and SNEGSKA (reference sequence). Trimming at V came to 0 bases and at J to 1 base, leaving 10 bases not matched to a gene. Partial CDR3 DNA: TGCAGTGCTAGAGATGCGAGCGGGAGTAGGGGGAACACCGGGGAG. As protein: CSARDASGSRGNTGE. The whole CDR3 reads CSARDASGSRGNTGELFF.